This T cell receptor beta chain was found in a study of blood T cell repertoires in COVID-19. Overall study context: The origin of the acute and convalescent COVID-19 samples was the United States, Italy and Spain.

Patients at the Seattle site were enrolled during active infection and followed longitudinally. V gave up 0 bases and J gave up 11 bases, with 10 bases separating them. CDR3 length: 12 amino acids. Germline V CDR1 and CDR2: SGHAT, FQNNGV. Per the original methods: How many nucleated cells were present was estimated from reference gene primer amplification. Assay: immunoSEQ multiplex PCR; the TCRdb copy retains only in-frame clones and omits some. V, J and clone size derive from that table, while D and trimming were established from the DNA sequence. This sample has 150,000 to 200,000 clones; roughly 90% occur once, and the top ten carry roughly 5%.

Sample: peripheral blood. This receptor was taken from a man under 40 with COVID-19, enrolled during active disease. V and J are TRBV11-2 and TRBJ1-1; D uncertain. The chain's CDR3 is CASSLDRVAAFF. Here the CDR3 DNA reads TGTGCCAGCAGCTTAGATCGGGTGGCGGCTTTCTTT.